A single count supports the clone carrying this T cell receptor beta chain. The method was immunoSEQ multiplex PCR; TCRdb's version includes in-frame clones alone and lacks a portion of them. The data hold approximately 100,000 clones, with about 89% observed a single time. This specimen belongs to a study of blood T cell repertoires in COVID-19. Turning to the study itself: The United States, Italy and Spain were the sources of the acute and convalescent COVID-19 samples. T cells, B-cell-depleted T cells, or PBMCs provided the cDNA or gDNA that served as material.

Sequenced: peripheral blood. The source is a woman aged 55-75 years with acute or convalescent COVID-19.

CDR3 bases: TGTGCCAGCAGTTGGGGGGACACTGAAGCTTTCTTT. It translates to CASSWGDTEAFF. This chain uses TRBV28 with TRBJ1-1, with a weak D call TRBD1 (5 bases). In germline, CDR1 is MDHEN, CDR2 SYDVKM. The V gene lost 4 bases and the J gene lost 3 bases, with 6 bases spanning the gap. This CDR3 comprises 12 residues.